This T cell receptor beta chain was found in a study of blood T cell repertoires in COVID-19. Study context: The origin of the acute and convalescent COVID-19 samples was the United States, Italy and Spain. Sources were T cells, B-cell-depleted T cells, or PBMCs; the material itself was cDNA or gDNA.

Seattle patients were enrolled during active infection and followed longitudinally. Original methodology: Using reference gene primer amplification, nucleated cell counts were estimated. Sequenced by immunoSEQ multiplex PCR; TCRdb stores in-frame clones only, minus some. The DNA was the basis for D and trimming; V, J and clone size are from that table. The table has approximately 140,000 clones, roughly 84% seen once. The CDR3 has 13 amino acids. Trimming took 3 bases from V and 4 from J; bases not matched to a gene: 1. Germline assignment: CDR1 MNHEY and CDR2 SMNVEV (reference sequence). Sequencing input: peripheral blood. The TCR was taken from a young man with COVID-19, enrolled during active disease. The V call is TRBV27, the J call TRBJ2-7, with TRBD2 matching over 9 bases. The CDR3 DNA is TGTGCCAGCAGTTTCACTAGCGGGTACGAGCAGTACTTC. This codes for CASSFTSGYEQYF.